Below, 32 T cell receptor beta chains from the same sample are listed, as sequenced in a study of Graves' ophthalmopathy and Graves' hyperthyroidism. RNA transcripts served as template for amplifying TCR beta CDR3 sequences. RT-PCR in the first round used HTBI primers; a second-round multiplex PCR followed. MiXCR, applied by TCRdb to the multiplex PCR reads, yields one record per CDR3 protein. The data show almost 750,000 distinct CDR3 sequences, with about 44% seen just once and approximately 43% held by the top ten. The specimen was peripheral blood. These receptors originate from an adult man with Graves' ophthalmopathy.

The count of this clonotype is one. The CDR3 carries no conserved terminal phenylalanine or tryptophan, so it likely arises from a read error. The DNA is omitted, as the CDR3 cannot be located on it reliably, and the CDR3 follows TCRdb's listing. This chain connects TRBV29-1 to TRBJ1-3. The germline V gene has CDR1 SQVTM and CDR2 ANQGSEA. 11 amino acids form the CDR3, both terminal residues included. CDR3 sequence: CSVVGVAGLNT.

The sample holds many counts of this clonotype. The chain joins TRBV24-1 to TRBJ1-2; the match to TRBD1 covers 7 bases. CDR1 and CDR2 from the germline V gene are KGHDR and SFDVKD. V dropped 4 bases and J dropped 4; count of bases not matched to a gene: 5. The CDR3 has 14 residues. The DNA for the CDR3 is TGTGCCACCAGTGACCAGGGACAGTTCTATGGCTACACCTTC. Translation: CATSDQGQFYGYTF.

This clonotype showed up just a few times. The V gene is TRBV20-1, the J gene TRBJ2-5, with 12 positions matching TRBD2. Germline V lookup: CDR1 DFQATT, CDR2 SNEGSKA (reference sequence). CDR3 length equals 18 residues. V lost 1 base and J lost 2; bases outside the gene matches: 11. CDR3 amino acids: CSARVGRGLAGAQETQYF. The CDR3 DNA sequence: TGCAGTGCTAGAGTAGGTCGGGGACTAGCGGGCGCTCAAGAGACCCAGTACTTC.

This clonotype showed up many times. V is TRBV29-1 and J is TRBJ2-7; either TRBD1 or TRBD2 may fit D (6 bases each). V lost 4 bases and J lost 2, with 9 bases in between. Germline V gives CDR1 SQVTM, CDR2 ANQGSEA. The CDR3 runs 12 residues. The CDR3 coding sequence is TGCAGCGTTGTGGAGGGGGCCTACGAGCAGTACTTC. The encoded protein is CSVVEGAYEQYF.

The V call is TRBV10-1, the J call TRBJ2-5; 11 nucleotides match TRBD2. V shed 3 bases and J 11 bases; nucleotides not matched to a gene: 11. Per the germline V gene, CDR1 is WNHNN and CDR2 is SYGVQD (reference sequence). This CDR3 contains 15 residues. The CDR3: CASSDRGTSGNEQYF. CDR3 nucleotide sequence: TGCGCCAGCAGTGACCGCGGGACTAGCGGCAATGAGCAGTACTTC.

The chain has TRBV7-2 and TRBJ2-1, with D unresolved. The germline V and J ends were trimmed by 3 bases and 4 bases, with 7 bases remaining between them. Germline loops: CDR1 SGHTA, CDR2 FQGNSA. The CDR3 has 13 amino acids. CDR3 sequence reads: CASSLGLYNEQFF. The CDR3 DNA follows: TGTGCCAGCAGCTTGGGTCTTTACAATGAGCAGTTCTTC. The variable domain in full, with the rest retrieved from reference TRBV7-2 and TRBJ2-1, is GAGVSQSPSNKVTEKGKDVELRCDPISGHTALYWYRQSLGQGLEFLIYFQGNSAPDKSGLPSDRFSAERTGGSVSTLTIQRTQQEDSAVYLCASSLGLYNEQFFGPGTRLTVL.

This clonotype was found many times. The chain recombines TRBV19 with TRBJ1-5; 8 bases match TRBD1. CDR1 and CDR2 (germline): LNHDA, SQIVND (reference sequence). With V trimmed by 3 bases and J by 2 bases, 6 bases remained unmatched. This CDR3 has 16 amino acids. As DNA, the CDR3 is TGTGCCAGTAGTATTAAGGGACAGGATGGCAATCAGCCCCAGCATTTT. It is translated as CASSIKGQDGNQPQHF.

This clonotype has at least ten counts. The chain employs TRBV10-3 and TRBJ1-2; D gene unclear. CDR1 is ENHRY, CDR2 SYGVKD, per germline. The V gene lost 3 bases and the J gene lost 2 bases, with 7 bases spanning the gap. This CDR3 is 13 amino acids long. CDR3 coding DNA: TGTGCCATCAGTGATGAAGGGAACTATGGCTACACCTTC. Its protein is CAISDEGNYGYTF.

The chain links TRBV2 to TRBJ2-7, with 7 bases that match TRBD1. The CDR3 sequence is 12 residues long. The germline CDR1 and CDR2 sequences are SNHLY and FYNNEI. Trimming took 8 bases from V and 6 from J; bases not matched to a gene: 7. The CDR3 DNA is TGTGCCAGCCTCGACAGGGTACGCGAGCAGTACTTC. This gives the protein CASLDRVREQYF.

Note on this clonotype: This may stem from a read error, because a much larger clone lies one nucleotide away. The chain is built from TRBV20-1 and TRBJ1-1; 7 bases align to TRBD1. Germline CDR1 reads DFQATT; CDR2 reads SNEGSKA (reference sequence). The CDR3 sequence is 12 residues long. J gave up 7 bases and V 6 bases, and 8 bases lay outside the gene matches. The chain's CDR3 is CSAQGTDLEAFF. CDR3 nucleotide sequence: TGCAGTGCCCAAGGGACAGACCTTGAAGCTTTCTTT.

This clonotype was observed many times. The chain recombines TRBV29-1 with TRBJ2-5, with D possibly being TRBD1 (8 bases). V shed 6 bases and J shed 5 bases, with 13 bases lying between them. Germline V CDR1 and CDR2: SQVTM, ANQGSEA. The CDR3 sequence is 12 residues long. CDR3 DNA sequence: TGCAGCGTCGGACAGGGAGGGGAGACCCAGTACTTC. Amino acids: CSVGQGGETQYF.

The sample holds a few counts of this clonotype. The chain uses TRBV7-9 and TRBJ2-2; no firm D call. V was trimmed by 5 bases and J by 1 base, leaving 8 bases between them. Germline V lookup: CDR1 SEHNR, CDR2 FQNEAQ (reference sequence). The CDR3 loop spans 14 amino acids. The CDR3 bases are TGTGCCAGCAGCCTATTATGGAACACCGGGGAGCTGTTTTTT. It specifies CASSLLWNTGELFF.

This clonotype was seen only a few times. CDR3 nucleotide sequence: TGCAGTGCTAGAGATCGGGCAAGTTTTAGGTCGCAAGAGACCCAGTACTTC. This translates into CSARDRASFRSQETQYF. This chain connects TRBV20-1 to TRBJ2-5; D is unclear. The CDR3 loop spans 17 amino acids. V was pared by 0 bases and J by 2 bases, with 19 bases between. The germline V gene has CDR1 DFQATT and CDR2 SNEGSKA (reference sequence).

The chain recombines TRBV25-1 with TRBJ1-2, with TRBD1 matching 9 bases. This CDR3 spans 13 amino acids. The V gene end was trimmed by 8 bases and the J gene end by 7 bases; junction bases not matched to a gene: 8. The germline gives CDR1 MGHDK, CDR2 SYGVNS. The chain's CDR3 is CASQDLQGAGYTF. The CDR3, as DNA: TGTGCCAGCCAAGATTTACAGGGGGCTGGCTACACCTTC.

The chain recombines TRBV19 with TRBJ1-4; D is possibly TRBD1 (5 bases). V gave up 6 bases and J gave up 12 bases, with 20 bases separating them. The CDR3 consists of 14 residues. CDR1 and CDR2 from the germline V gene are LNHDA and SQIVND (reference sequence). The CDR3: CASRAGAGGSELFF. For the CDR3, the DNA is TGTGCCAGTAGGGCCGGGGCCGGAGGTTCGGAACTGTTTTTT.

This clonotype has only a few counts. A read error may produce the germline difference seen at one junction end. CDR3 sequence reads: CASSYSTVAFETQYF. The CDR3 DNA reads as TGTGCCAGCAGTTACTCGACTGTCGCATTTGAGACCCAGTACTTC. The chain carries TRBV10-3 and TRBJ2-5, with D unclear. Germline assignment: CDR1 ENHRY and CDR2 SYGVKD. The CDR3 has 15 residues.

This clonotype was detected once. The chain has TRBV10-3 and TRBJ1-1; TRBD1 matches at 10 bases. Germline V gene sequence: CDR1 ENHRY, CDR2 SYGVKD. V was clipped by 6 bases and J by 0 bases; unmatched bases: 7. There are 16 residues in the CDR3. Here the CDR3 DNA reads TGTGCCATCAGCCGGGACAGGGGCCTCATGAACACTGAAGCTTTCTTT. This sequence encodes CAISRDRGLMNTEAFF.

The chain combines TRBV12-3 or TRBV12-4 with TRBJ2-7; D unresolved. V gave up 6 bases and J gave up 3 bases, with 18 bases separating them. CDR3 size: 15 residues. As DNA, the CDR3 is TGTGCCAGCAGCTGGGGTCCTTCTGGGCGCTACGAGCAGTACTTC. Protein product: CASSWGPSGRYEQYF.

This clonotype was seen ten or more times. V gene TRBV7-9 combines with J gene TRBJ1-1; D gene ambiguous. The CDR3 loop spans 14 amino acids. Germline V gene sequence: CDR1 SEHNR, CDR2 FQNEAQ (reference sequence). Deletions cut 2 bases from V and 3 bases from J, with 10 bases between. CDR3 protein: CASSLFGRDTEAFF. The CDR3 DNA follows: TGTGCCAGCAGCTTATTCGGCAGAGACACTGAAGCTTTCTTT. The full variable domain, rest sourced from reference TRBV7-9 and TRBJ1-1, is DTGVSQNPRHKITKRGQNVTFRCDPISEHNRLYWYRQTLGQGPEFLTYFQNEAQLEKSRLLSDRFSAERPKGSFSTLEIQRTEQGDSAMYLCASSLFGRDTEAFFGQGTRLTVV.

The rearrangement joins TRBV7-9 to TRBJ1-4; maybe TRBD1 (6 bases). CDR1 and CDR2 (germline): SEHNR, FQNEAQ (reference sequence). The CDR3 is 14 amino acids. Trimming removed 6 bases at V and 7 bases at J, with 15 bases between. CDR3: CASSAGGLGEKLFF. The CDR3 nucleotides are TGTGCCAGCAGTGCCGGGGGGCTTGGTGAAAAACTGTTTTTT.

This clonotype has a handful of counts. V is TRBV7-2 and J is TRBJ2-7, with 12 bases matching TRBD2. The germline V gene has CDR1 SGHTA and CDR2 FQGNSA. The CDR3 loop spans 16 amino acids. The V gene end was trimmed by 4 bases and the J gene end by 2 bases; junction bases not matched to a gene: 6. The CDR3 sequence is CASSSTSGGQTYEQYF. For the CDR3, the DNA is TGTGCCAGCAGCTCGACTAGCGGGGGCCAGACCTACGAGCAGTACTTC.

This chain links TRBV7-2 with TRBJ1-1; D perhaps matches TRBD1 (6 bases). The CDR3 contains 14 residues. Per germline, CDR1 SGHTA and CDR2 FQGNSA. As DNA, the CDR3 is TGTGCTAGCGGTGAGGGGGGCGTGGACACTGAAGCTTTCTTT. Translation: CASGEGGVDTEAFF.

This clonotype was seen a few times. The chain couples TRBV6-6 to TRBJ1-4; D is undetermined. Trimming stripped 2 bases from V and 8 bases from J, with 9 bases between. CDR1 and CDR2 from the germline V gene are MNHNY and SVGAGI (reference sequence). The CDR3 is 13 residues long. The CDR3 loop is CASSYRASEKLFF. The CDR3 DNA is TGTGCCAGCAGTTACAGAGCTTCGGAAAAACTGTTTTTT.

Note on this clonotype: Germline is not matched at one junction end, which may reflect a read error. This rearrangement joins TRBV2 to TRBJ2-7, with D possibly matching TRBD1 (6 bases). Germline-derived CDR1 and CDR2 are SNHLY and FYNNEI. The CDR3 covers 15 residues. CDR3 sequence: CASSLSGVVAETQHF. CDR3 bases: TGTGCCAGCAGTTTATCAGGGGTTGTGGCAGAGACCCAGCACTTC.

There are many counts of this clonotype. This chain links TRBV24-1 with TRBJ1-2, with D perhaps TRBD1 (5 bases). The germline V gene encodes CDR1 KGHDR and CDR2 SFDVKD. Trimming pared 8 bases from V and 7 bases from J, leaving 13 bases between. This CDR3 comprises 12 residues. CDR3 DNA: TGTGCCACCAAAGGGGTTAGTGGTGGCTACACCTTC. It encodes CATKGVSGGYTF.

This clonotype came up many times. The chain links TRBV29-1 to TRBJ2-7, with TRBD2 as a possible D gene (6 bases). The V and J ends lost 5 bases and 3 bases respectively, with 8 bases between them. Germline CDR1 is SQVTM and CDR2 is ANQGSEA. This CDR3 is 11 amino acids long. Here the CDR3 reads CSVLGGYEQYF. As DNA, the CDR3 is TGCAGCGTTCTGGGGGGCTACGAGCAGTACTTC.

Regarding this clonotype: This sequence may be a read error, since a much larger clone differs from it by one base. This chain connects TRBV7-9 to TRBJ1-2, with 7 bases that match TRBD1. The CDR3 consists of 15 residues. CDR1 and CDR2 from the germline V gene are SEHNR and FQNEAQ (reference sequence). In DNA, the CDR3 is TGCGCCAGCAGCCCTACCCGACAGGGACCCTATGGCTACACCTTC. Translating gives CASSPTRQGPYGYTF. The full variable domain, its missing parts supplied by reference TRBV7-9 and TRBJ1-2, is DTGVSQNPRHKITKRGQNVTFRCDPISEHNRLYWYRQTLGQGPEFLTYFQNEAQLEKSRLLSDRFSAERPKGSFSTLEIQRTEQGDSAMYLCASSPTRQGPYGYTFGSGTRLTVV.

A note on this clonotype: The junction differs from germline at one of its ends, possibly a read error. V usage is TRBV11-2 and J usage is TRBJ2-5, with unresolved D. There are 14 residues in the CDR3. Germline CDR1 reads SGHAT; CDR2 reads FQNNGV. This CDR3 reads CAGSPVGRVETQYF. CDR3 DNA sequence: TGTGCCGGCAGCCCAGTGGGTCGGGTAGAGACCCAGTACTTC.

The CDR3 sequence is CASSFAITDNEKLFF. The CDR3 bases are TGTGCCAGCAGTTTTGCCATAACAGATAATGAAAAACTGTTTTTT. The chain is built from TRBV12-3 or TRBV12-4 and TRBJ1-4; D is uncertain. The CDR3 sequence is 15 residues long. V dropped 3 bases and J dropped 4 bases, with 12 bases sitting between them.

This sequence joins TRBV25-1 and TRBJ1-4; 9 nucleotides line up with TRBD1. V was clipped by 3 bases and J by 6 bases; unmatched bases: 8. Germline V gene data show CDR1 as MGHDK and CDR2 as SYGVNS. The CDR3 spans 16 residues. Here the CDR3 reads CASSDSAGTGYEKLFF. The CDR3 region has the DNA TGTGCCAGCAGTGATAGTGCCGGGACAGGGTATGAAAAACTGTTTTTT. Variable domain in full (rest from reference TRBV25-1 and TRBJ1-4): EADIYQTPRYLVIGTGKKITLECSQTMGHDKMYWYQQDPGMELHLIHYSYGVNSTEKGDLSSESTVSRIRTEHFPLTLESARPSHTSQYLCASSDSAGTGYEKLFFGSGTQLSVL.

This clonotype has a handful of counts. The chain links TRBV12-3 or TRBV12-4 to TRBJ2-5; a weak D match, TRBD2 (5 bases). The CDR3 consists of 14 residues. V gave up 10 bases and J gave up 5 bases, with 20 bases separating them. Written as DNA, the CDR3 is TGTGCCACGAGCCGCCTAGCCATTTCGGAGACCCAGTACTTC. Protein sequence: CATSRLAISETQYF.

This clonotype was recorded only once. The rearrangement uses TRBV6-6 and TRBJ1-4; no reliable D call. This CDR3 comprises 18 residues. From germline, CDR1 is MNHNY and CDR2 SVGAGI (reference sequence). Trimming stripped 2 bases from V and 6 bases from J, with 22 bases between. In nucleotides, the CDR3 is TGTGCCAGCAGTTACCGGGTCCGGGCCCCAACACCTCATGAAAAACTGTTTTTT. This codes for CASSYRVRAPTPHEKLFF.